This T cell receptor (beta chain) was observed in a study of T-cell memory formation after mild COVID-19. Regarding the study as a whole: Pre-infection memory contained some responding clones, which suggested that cross-reactive memory had joined. Nothing confirmed that second-wave clones peaking on day 37 were specific for SARS-CoV-2. Clones shrinking between day 15 and 85 showed a balanced CD4/CD8 split, and those that grew later tilted toward CD4+.

Note on this clonotype: Its specificity is unknown.

The CDR3 runs to 15 residues. Trimming removed 1 base from V and 4 bases from J, with 12 bases in between. Germline-derived CDR1 and CDR2 are SGHRS and YFSETQ. The authors produced TCR alpha and TCR beta cDNA libraries with sample barcodes and UMIs by 5'RACE using constant-segment primers. Using its own MiXCR run on the 5' RACE reads, TCRdb lists one record per CDR3 protein. The sample records around 200,000 distinct CDR3 sequences, about a fifth being singletons. The rearrangement uses TRBV5-1 and TRBJ2-1; D remains ambiguous. The sample consisted of PBMCs or a T cell subset sorted from them (not recorded which). The clonotype originates from an adult woman who had mild COVID-19 (a few samples of this study predate the infection). Cell type and time point are not known. The CDR3 coding sequence is TGCGCCAGCAGCTTGTTTCCAGAAGAGTACAATGAGCAGTTCTTC. Translated, it gives CASSLFPEEYNEQFF.